The rows below give T cell receptor beta chains drawn from one sample of a study of metastatic and nonmetastatic thyroid tumors. Using MiXCR, TCRdb reanalyzed the PCR reads. Counted here are approximately 37,000 clones, about 15% occurring once; the ten biggest clones make up under 20%. The sample consisted of blood. The receptors here all came from a male donor with papillary thyroid cancer or a benign thyroid nodule (not recorded which). Some clones in this sample may be carry-over from other donors' samples. Both conserved end residues are part of each CDR3. The D gene is left open where the match is weak. Clone size is stated in some rows and not others, as once, few, many or a class when expanded.

V,size,D,J,DNA,CDR3
TRBV5-1,many,NA,TRBJ2-2,TGCGCCAGCAGCTCAGAGAACACCGGGGAGCTGTTTTTT,CASSSENTGELFF
TRBV5-1,many,TRBD1,TRBJ2-3,TGCGCCAGCAGCTTGGAGGCTGGGACAGGGTTGAATACGCAGTATTTT,CASSLEAGTGLNTQYF
TRBV6-2/TRBV6-3,many,NA,TRBJ1-5,TGTGCCACCTTAGACGGGTACCTAAATCAGCCCCAGCATTTT,CATLDGYLNQPQHF
TRBV4-1,many,NA,TRBJ2-2,TGCGCCAGCAGAGCGCGGGCGAACACCGGGGAGCTGTTTTTT,CASRARANTGELFF
TRBV2,many,TRBD1,TRBJ2-7,TGTGCCAGCCTCCGGACAGGGAACGAGCAGTACTTC,CASLRTGNEQYF
TRBV12-3/TRBV12-4,NA,NA,TRBJ2-5,TGTGCCAGCGGTAGAAACGGAGAGACCCAGTACTTC,CASGRNGETQYF
TRBV15,many,NA,TRBJ2-4,TGTGCCACCAGCAGAGAGGCCGGTACCAACATTCAGTACTTC,CATSREAGTNIQYF
TRBV5-5,many,NA,TRBJ1-4,TGTGCCAGCAGCTTGAATCCAGGGCTTGAGGAAAAACTGTTTTTT,CASSLNPGLEEKLFF
TRBV11-1,many,NA,TRBJ1-1,TGTGCCAGCAGCTCCAACGCTAAGGGGAGGGACACTGAAGCTTTCTTT,CASSSNAKGRDTEAFF
TRBV7-2,many,TRBD1,TRBJ2-2,TGTGCCAGCAGCCGGGACAGGGTAGTCACCGGGGAGCTGTTTTTT,CASSRDRVVTGELFF
TRBV11-2,NA,NA,TRBJ2-7,TGTGCCAGCAGCTTAACACCCTCCTTCGAGGTATACGAGCAGTACTTC,CASSLTPSFEVYEQYF
TRBV27,many,NA,TRBJ1-4,TGTGCCAGCAGTTTATCGCCAGGGTTCGGCGGAGAAAAACTGTTTTTT,CASSLSPGFGGEKLFF
TRBV28,few,TRBD2,TRBJ2-7,TGTGCCAGCACTCGGGCGGGGGGCCCCTACGAGCAGTACTTC,CASTRAGGPYEQYF
TRBV12-3/TRBV12-4,many,TRBD2,TRBJ2-7,TGTGCCAGCAGAGCTAGCGGGAGTTCCAGCAACGAGCAGTACTTC,CASRASGSSSNEQYF
TRBV12-3/TRBV12-4,medium-sized,NA,TRBJ2-2,TGTGCCAGCAGTTTAGTAGGGGGCGGGGAGCTGTTTTTT,CASSLVGGGELFF
TRBV4-3,many,NA,TRBJ2-7,TGCGCCAGCAGCCCGCTGGCTGGGGGCGAGCAGTACTTC,CASSPLAGGEQYF
TRBV20-1,many,NA,TRBJ1-1,TGCAGTGCTCTCAGGGGCGACACTGAAGCTTTCTTT,CSALRGDTEAFF
TRBV19,many,TRBD1,TRBJ1-6,TGTGCCAGTAGTAGGCAACAGGGGGACACAAGGAATTCACCCCTCCACTTT,CASSRQQGDTRNSPLHF
TRBV28,many,NA,TRBJ2-1,TGTGCCAGCCTTAACGGAGGGGGGGGGTACAATGAGCAGTTCTTC,CASLNGGGGYNEQFF
TRBV9,NA,NA,TRBJ2-3,TGTGCCAGCAGCCCGCCCCAGGTGGTTCTCACAGATACGCAGTATTTT,CASSPPQVVLTDTQYF
TRBV18,many,TRBD1,TRBJ2-7,TGTGCCAGCTTGCCGGGACAGGGGGCATTCGAGCAGTACTTC,CASLPGQGAFEQYF
TRBV19,many,NA,TRBJ1-5,TGTGCCACTAAAGTGTGGCCAGGCACAAGCCACGATCAGCCCCAGCATTTT,CATKVWPGTSHDQPQHF
TRBV20-1,many,NA,TRBJ2-3,TGCAGTGCTAGCCCCGTTTTGCAAGGGGGAGATACGCAGTATTTT,CSASPVLQGGDTQYF
TRBV29-1,few,NA,TRBJ2-7,TGCAGCGCCGTACAGGTCTACGAGCAGTACTTC,CSAVQVYEQYF
TRBV9,many,NA,TRBJ2-1,TGTGCCAGCAGCGTAGATGGGGGTTTC,CASSVDGGF
TRBV7-9,many,NA,TRBJ1-3,TGTGCCAGCAGCTTAGCGGCTGGATCCGGAAACACCATATATTTT,CASSLAAGSGNTIYF
TRBV6-1,many,NA,TRBJ2-3,TGTGCCAGCGCGAGGTTAGGGCTGGCGGATACGCAGTATTTT,CASARLGLADTQYF
TRBV7-2,many,TRBD2,TRBJ2-7,TGTGCCAGCAGCTCGGAGCCGGGGGGCGAGCAGTACTTC,CASSSEPGGEQYF
TRBV24-1,many,NA,TRBJ1-2,TGTGCCACCAGTGATCCTGGGTGGCGTGGCTACACCTTC,CATSDPGWRGYTF